This is a list of T cell receptor beta chains from one sample in a study of T cell responses to AZD1222 COVID-19 vaccine. Only in-frame clones appear in the TCRdb table, and some are missing; sequencing was by immunoSEQ multiplex PCR. Among about 170,000 clones listed, 85% to 95% were seen once. The source material was peripheral blood, sampled on day 0 of AZD1222 vaccination. Receptors were obtained from an adult in good health. Each CDR3 is given with its conserved first and last residue. Each record gives: J gene, clone size, V gene, CDR3 protein. For some rows the clone size is stated as once, few or many, or as a class when expanded; others skip it.

j_call: TRBJ1-6
clone_size: -
v_call: TRBV6-5
cdr3_aa: CASSFQRANSPLHF

j_call: TRBJ2-1
clone_size: -
v_call: TRBV3-1/TRBV3-2
cdr3_aa: CASSQDLVREGLYNEQFF

j_call: TRBJ1-1
clone_size: -
v_call: TRBV27
cdr3_aa: CASSLGQSTEAFF

j_call: TRBJ2-7
clone_size: -
v_call: TRBV7-9
cdr3_aa: CASSRIADYEQYF

j_call: TRBJ2-7
clone_size: -
v_call: TRBV14
cdr3_aa: CASSLWTGGYEQYF

j_call: TRBJ2-7
clone_size: -
v_call: TRBV11-2
cdr3_aa: CASKGQGLHEQYF

j_call: TRBJ1-2
clone_size: -
v_call: TRBV6-1
cdr3_aa: CASSEETRHRAYGYTF

j_call: TRBJ1-2
clone_size: -
v_call: TRBV5-4
cdr3_aa: CASSLEGPNYGYTF

j_call: TRBJ1-2
clone_size: -
v_call: TRBV7-9
cdr3_aa: CASSPSGVGDGYTF

j_call: TRBJ2-2
clone_size: -
v_call: TRBV7-6
cdr3_aa: CASSFGTTTGELFF

j_call: TRBJ2-7
clone_size: -
v_call: TRBV6-6
cdr3_aa: CASSIGYEQYF

j_call: TRBJ1-4
clone_size: -
v_call: TRBV7-9
cdr3_aa: CASSLRGQEEKLFF

j_call: TRBJ1-5
clone_size: -
v_call: TRBV12-3/TRBV12-4
cdr3_aa: CASSLGRNQPQHF

j_call: TRBJ2-1
clone_size: -
v_call: TRBV12-5
cdr3_aa: CASGLGREWEQFF

j_call: TRBJ1-1
clone_size: -
v_call: TRBV5-1
cdr3_aa: CASSQHLNNLGLNTEAFF

j_call: TRBJ1-5
clone_size: -
v_call: TRBV4-1
cdr3_aa: CASSQELDRQGNQPQHF

j_call: TRBJ2-1
clone_size: -
v_call: TRBV3-1/TRBV3-2
cdr3_aa: CASRDGLADYNEQFF

j_call: TRBJ2-3
clone_size: -
v_call: TRBV19
cdr3_aa: CASSMPLAGGPRTQYF

j_call: TRBJ1-1
clone_size: -
v_call: TRBV7-8
cdr3_aa: CASSAPGTTNTEAFF

j_call: TRBJ1-1
clone_size: -
v_call: TRBV5-6
cdr3_aa: CASSLIDRANTEAFF

j_call: TRBJ2-3
clone_size: -
v_call: TRBV10-1
cdr3_aa: CASSRERGPSTDTQYF

j_call: TRBJ1-1
clone_size: -
v_call: TRBV30
cdr3_aa: CAWNRPLTEAFF

j_call: TRBJ1-4
clone_size: -
v_call: TRBV15
cdr3_aa: CATSRANEKLFF

j_call: TRBJ1-5
clone_size: -
v_call: TRBV4-1
cdr3_aa: CASKSGTAYAPQHF

j_call: TRBJ2-1
clone_size: -
v_call: TRBV6-5
cdr3_aa: CASTRGGSDNEQFF

j_call: TRBJ1-6
clone_size: once
v_call: TRBV5-1
cdr3_aa: CASSFVRDAPLHF

j_call: TRBJ1-1
clone_size: -
v_call: TRBV3-1/TRBV3-2
cdr3_aa: CASSQGGLANTEAFF

j_call: TRBJ2-7
clone_size: -
v_call: TRBV28
cdr3_aa: CASSEPGSYEQYF

j_call: TRBJ2-7
clone_size: -
v_call: TRBV25-1
cdr3_aa: CASSVDSLSSYEQYF

j_call: TRBJ1-2
clone_size: -
v_call: TRBV7-9
cdr3_aa: CASSLPKGPNDGYTF

j_call: TRBJ1-6
clone_size: -
v_call: TRBV13
cdr3_aa: CASSLGRATHRDYNSPLHF

j_call: TRBJ1-2
clone_size: once
v_call: TRBV5-1
cdr3_aa: CASSLTRNYGYTF

j_call: TRBJ2-3
clone_size: -
v_call: TRBV2
cdr3_aa: CASSVRRGRVTDTQYF

j_call: TRBJ1-1
clone_size: -
v_call: TRBV9
cdr3_aa: CASSVGGAENTEAFF

j_call: TRBJ2-7
clone_size: -
v_call: TRBV5-8
cdr3_aa: CASSLEWGQGVYEQYF

j_call: TRBJ2-7
clone_size: -
v_call: TRBV5-1
cdr3_aa: CASSPAGQVLYEQYF

j_call: TRBJ2-1
clone_size: -
v_call: TRBV3-1/TRBV3-2
cdr3_aa: CASSQVGGGTGRFF

j_call: TRBJ1-2
clone_size: -
v_call: TRBV3-1/TRBV3-2
cdr3_aa: CASSQAGYGYTF

j_call: TRBJ1-1
clone_size: -
v_call: TRBV18
cdr3_aa: CASSLTGDAEAFF

j_call: TRBJ1-5
clone_size: -
v_call: TRBV12-3/TRBV12-4
cdr3_aa: CASSFGGQPQHF

j_call: TRBJ2-3
clone_size: -
v_call: TRBV5-1
cdr3_aa: CASSLRQLADTQYF

j_call: TRBJ1-2
clone_size: -
v_call: TRBV10-3
cdr3_aa: CAISRFNQAAGYTF

j_call: TRBJ1-2
clone_size: -
v_call: TRBV29-1
cdr3_aa: CSVDKDYGYTF

j_call: TRBJ2-3
clone_size: once
v_call: TRBV18
cdr3_aa: CASSPGAGVTDTQYF

j_call: TRBJ2-4
clone_size: -
v_call: TRBV29-1
cdr3_aa: CSVRQGRDIQYF

j_call: TRBJ1-1
clone_size: -
v_call: TRBV28
cdr3_aa: CATQGPGDTQAFF